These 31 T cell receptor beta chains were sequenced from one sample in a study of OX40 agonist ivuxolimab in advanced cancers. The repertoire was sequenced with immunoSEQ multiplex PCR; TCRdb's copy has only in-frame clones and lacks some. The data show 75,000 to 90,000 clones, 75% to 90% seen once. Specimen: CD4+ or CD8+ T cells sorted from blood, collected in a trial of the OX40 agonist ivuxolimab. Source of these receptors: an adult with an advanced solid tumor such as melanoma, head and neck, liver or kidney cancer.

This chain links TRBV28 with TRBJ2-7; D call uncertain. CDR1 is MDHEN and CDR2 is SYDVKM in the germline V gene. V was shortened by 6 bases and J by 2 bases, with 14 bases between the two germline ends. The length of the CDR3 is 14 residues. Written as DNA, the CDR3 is TGTGCCAGCAGCCTACAGATACACCCCTACGAGCAGTACTTC. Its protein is CASSLQIHPYEQYF.

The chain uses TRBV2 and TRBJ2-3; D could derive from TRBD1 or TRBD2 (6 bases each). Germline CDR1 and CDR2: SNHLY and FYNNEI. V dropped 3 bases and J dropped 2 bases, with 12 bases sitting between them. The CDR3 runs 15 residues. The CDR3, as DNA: TGTGCCAGCAGTGATTGGGGGGCTGTCACAGATACGCAGTATTTT. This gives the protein CASSDWGAVTDTQYF.

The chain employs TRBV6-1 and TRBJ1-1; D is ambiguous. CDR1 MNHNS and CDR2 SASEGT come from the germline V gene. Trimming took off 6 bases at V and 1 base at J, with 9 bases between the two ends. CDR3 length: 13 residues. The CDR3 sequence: CASSVSWNTEAFF. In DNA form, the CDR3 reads TGTGCCAGCAGCGTCAGTTGGAACACTGAAGCTTTCTTT.

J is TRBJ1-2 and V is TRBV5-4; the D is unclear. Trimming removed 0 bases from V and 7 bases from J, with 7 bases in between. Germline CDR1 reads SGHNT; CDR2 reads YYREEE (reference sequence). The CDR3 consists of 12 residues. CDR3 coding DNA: TGTGCCAGCAGCTTGGAGGAGGGTGGCTACACCTTC. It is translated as CASSLEEGGYTF.

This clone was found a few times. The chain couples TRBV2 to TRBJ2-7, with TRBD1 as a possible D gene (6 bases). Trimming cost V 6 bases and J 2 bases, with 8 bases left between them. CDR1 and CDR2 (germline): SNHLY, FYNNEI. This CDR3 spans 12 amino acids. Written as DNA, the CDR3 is TGTGCCAGCAGGGGGGCAGCCTACGAGCAGTACTTC. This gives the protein CASRGAAYEQYF.

CDR3 nucleotides: TGTGCCAGCAGCCGACAGCCGAGTGGGTACACCATATATTTT. Translating it yields CASSRQPSGYTIYF. This chain links TRBV7-2 with TRBJ1-3; D perhaps matches TRBD1 (5 bases). Trimming shortened V by 5 bases and J by 8 bases, and 16 bases separated the two germline ends. The length of the CDR3 is 14 residues. Germline assignment: CDR1 SGHTA and CDR2 FQGNSA.

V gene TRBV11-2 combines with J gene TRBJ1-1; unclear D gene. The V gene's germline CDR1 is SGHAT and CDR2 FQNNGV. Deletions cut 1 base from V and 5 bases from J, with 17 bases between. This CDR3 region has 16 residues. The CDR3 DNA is TGTGCCAGCAGCTTAGGGGGAAGGTGGGCCAGGACTGAAGCTTTCTTT. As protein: CASSLGGRWARTEAFF.

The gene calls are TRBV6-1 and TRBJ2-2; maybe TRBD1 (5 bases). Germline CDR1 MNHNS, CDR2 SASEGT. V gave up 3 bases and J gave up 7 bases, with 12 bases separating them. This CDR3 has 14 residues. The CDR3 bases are TGTGCCAGCAGTGATTCCTGGGGCTTCGGGGAGCTGTTTTTT. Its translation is CASSDSWGFGELFF.

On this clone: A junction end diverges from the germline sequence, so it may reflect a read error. CDR3 DNA sequence: TGTGCCAGCAGCTTGGGGCAGGGAATCAATGAGCATCTCTTC. Amino acids: CASSLGQGINEHLF. V gene TRBV5-4 combines with J gene TRBJ2-1, with D tentatively TRBD1 (5 bases). Germline V gene lookup returns CDR1 SGHNT and CDR2 YYREEE (reference sequence). The CDR3 is 14 residues long. The variable domain in full, with the rest retrieved from reference TRBV5-4 and TRBJ2-1, is ETGVTQSPTHLIKTRGQQVTLRCSSQSGHNTVSWYQQALGQGPQFIFQYYREEENGRGNFPPRFSGLQFPNYSSELNVNALELDDSALYLCASSLGQGINEHLFGPGTRLTVL.

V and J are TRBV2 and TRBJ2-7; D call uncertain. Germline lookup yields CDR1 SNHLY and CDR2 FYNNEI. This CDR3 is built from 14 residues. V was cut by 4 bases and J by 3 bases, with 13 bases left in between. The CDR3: CASSVEPEYYEQYF. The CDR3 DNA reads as TGTGCCAGCAGTGTGGAGCCCGAATACTACGAGCAGTACTTC.

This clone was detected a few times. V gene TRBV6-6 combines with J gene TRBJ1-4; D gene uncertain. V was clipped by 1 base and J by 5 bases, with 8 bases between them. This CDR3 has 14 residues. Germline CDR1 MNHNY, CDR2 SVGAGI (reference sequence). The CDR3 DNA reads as TGTGCCAGCAGTTACTTTTCAGGAAATGAAAAACTGTTTTTT. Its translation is CASSYFSGNEKLFF.

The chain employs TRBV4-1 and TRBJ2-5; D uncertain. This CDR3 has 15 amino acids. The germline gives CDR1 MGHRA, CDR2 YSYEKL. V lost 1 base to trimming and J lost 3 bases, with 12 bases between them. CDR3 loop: CASSQAGVGKETQYF. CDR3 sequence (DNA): TGCGCCAGCAGCCAAGCGGGTGTAGGGAAAGAGACCCAGTACTTC.

CDR3 amino acids: CASRLLGGLVDTEAFF. The CDR3 nucleotides are TGTGCCAGCAGGCTGCTTGGGGGCTTAGTGGACACTGAAGCTTTCTTT. The chain has TRBV5-6 and TRBJ1-1; weak D call: TRBD1 (6 bases). The V end was cut by 5 bases, the J end by 3 bases, with 20 bases between. The CDR3 totals 16 residues. Germline lookup yields CDR1 SGHDT and CDR2 YYEEEE.

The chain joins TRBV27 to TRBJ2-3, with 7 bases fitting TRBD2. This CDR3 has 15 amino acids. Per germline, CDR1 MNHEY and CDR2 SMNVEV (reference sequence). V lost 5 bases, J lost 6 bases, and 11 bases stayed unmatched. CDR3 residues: CASSLGGGFSDTQYF. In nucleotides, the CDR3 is TGTGCCAGCAGTCTTGGGGGGGGGTTCTCCGATACGCAGTATTTT.

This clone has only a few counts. The DNA of the CDR3 is TGCGCCAGCAGCCAAGATCGAGAAGGGTTGAATTCACCCCTCCACTTT. The encoded protein is CASSQDREGLNSPLHF. The rearrangement links TRBV4-1 to TRBJ1-6; the D is unclear. This CDR3 spans 16 amino acids. The V and J ends lost 0 bases and 7 bases respectively, with 13 bases between them. CDR1 and CDR2 (germline): MGHRA, YSYEKL.

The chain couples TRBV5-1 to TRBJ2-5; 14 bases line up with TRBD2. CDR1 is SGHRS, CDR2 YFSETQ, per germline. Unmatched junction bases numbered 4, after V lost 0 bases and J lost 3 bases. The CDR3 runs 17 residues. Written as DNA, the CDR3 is TGCGCCAGCAGCTTGGGACTGACTAGCGGGGGGGAAGAGACCCAGTACTTC. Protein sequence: CASSLGLTSGGEETQYF.

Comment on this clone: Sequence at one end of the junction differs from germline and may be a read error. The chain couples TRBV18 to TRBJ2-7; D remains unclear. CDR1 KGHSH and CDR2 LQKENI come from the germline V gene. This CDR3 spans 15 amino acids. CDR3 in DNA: TGTGCCAGCTCTCCACAGCCCTCTCCCCCCTACGAGCAGTACTTC. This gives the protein CASSPQPSPPYEQYF. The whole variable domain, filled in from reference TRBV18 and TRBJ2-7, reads NAGVMQNPRHLVRRRGQEARLRCSPMKGHSHVYWYRQLPEEGLKFMVYLQKENIIDESGMPKERFSAEFPKEGPSILRIQQVVRGDSAAYFCASSPQPSPPYEQYFGPGTRLTVT.

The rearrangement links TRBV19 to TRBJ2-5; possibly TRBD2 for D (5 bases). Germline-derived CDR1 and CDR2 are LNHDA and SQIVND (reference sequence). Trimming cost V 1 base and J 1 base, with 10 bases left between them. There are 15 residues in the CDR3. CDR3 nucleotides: TGTGCCAGTAGTATAGGAGGGCAGCTCCAAGAGACCCAGTACTTC. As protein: CASSIGGQLQETQYF.

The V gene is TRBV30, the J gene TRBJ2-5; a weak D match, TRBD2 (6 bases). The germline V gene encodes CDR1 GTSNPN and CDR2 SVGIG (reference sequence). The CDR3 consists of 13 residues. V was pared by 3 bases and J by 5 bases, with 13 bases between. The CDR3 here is CAWRSGVGETQYF. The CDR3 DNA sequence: TGTGCCTGGAGATCGGGGGTCGGGGAGACCCAGTACTTC.

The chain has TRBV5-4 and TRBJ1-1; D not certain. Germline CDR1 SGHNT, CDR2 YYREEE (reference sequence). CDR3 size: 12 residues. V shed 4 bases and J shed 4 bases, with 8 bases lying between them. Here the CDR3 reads CASSPFGTEAFF. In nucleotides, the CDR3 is TGTGCCAGCAGCCCCTTTGGCACTGAAGCTTTCTTT.

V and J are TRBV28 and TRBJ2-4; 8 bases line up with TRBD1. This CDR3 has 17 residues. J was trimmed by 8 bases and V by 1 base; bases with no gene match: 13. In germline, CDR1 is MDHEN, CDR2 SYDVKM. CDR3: CASSLSSGGQRWYIQYF. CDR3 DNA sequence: TGTGCCAGCAGTTTATCGTCAGGGGGCCAGAGGTGGTACATTCAGTACTTC. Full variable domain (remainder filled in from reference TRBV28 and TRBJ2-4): DVKVTQSSRYLVKRTGEKVFLECVQDMDHENMFWYRQDPGLGLRLIYFSYDVKMKEKGDIPEGYSVSREKKERFSLILESASTNQTSMYLCASSLSSGGQRWYIQYFGAGTRLSVL.

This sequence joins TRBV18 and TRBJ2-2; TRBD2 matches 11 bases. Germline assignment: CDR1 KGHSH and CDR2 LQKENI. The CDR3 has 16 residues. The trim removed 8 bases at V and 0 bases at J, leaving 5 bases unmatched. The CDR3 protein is CASTLAGAANTGELFF. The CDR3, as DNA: TGTGCCAGCACACTAGCGGGGGCTGCGAACACCGGGGAGCTGTTTTTT.

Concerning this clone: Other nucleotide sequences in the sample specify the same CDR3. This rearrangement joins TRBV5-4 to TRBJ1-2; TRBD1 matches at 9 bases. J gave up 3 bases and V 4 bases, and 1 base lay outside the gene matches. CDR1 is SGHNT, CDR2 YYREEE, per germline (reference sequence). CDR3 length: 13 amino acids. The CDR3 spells CASSRDRDYGYTF. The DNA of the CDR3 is TGTGCCAGCAGCAGGGACAGGGACTATGGCTACACCTTC. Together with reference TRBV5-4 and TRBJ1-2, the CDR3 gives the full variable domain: ETGVTQSPTHLIKTRGQQVTLRCSSQSGHNTVSWYQQALGQGPQFIFQYYREEENGRGNFPPRFSGLQFPNYSSELNVNALELDDSALYLCASSRDRDYGYTFGSGTRLTVV.

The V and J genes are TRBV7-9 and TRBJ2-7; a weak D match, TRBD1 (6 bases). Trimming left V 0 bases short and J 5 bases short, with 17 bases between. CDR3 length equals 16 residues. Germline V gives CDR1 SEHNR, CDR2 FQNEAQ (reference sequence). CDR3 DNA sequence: TGTGCCAGCAGCTTAGCGACGGACAGCTTGGTCGACGAGCAGTACTTC. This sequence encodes CASSLATDSLVDEQYF.

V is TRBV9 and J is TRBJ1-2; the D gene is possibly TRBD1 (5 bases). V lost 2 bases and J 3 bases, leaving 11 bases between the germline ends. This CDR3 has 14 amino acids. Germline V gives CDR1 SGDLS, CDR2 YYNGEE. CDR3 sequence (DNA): TGTGCCAGCAGCGTTTTGACAGCCCACTATGGCTACACCTTC. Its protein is CASSVLTAHYGYTF.

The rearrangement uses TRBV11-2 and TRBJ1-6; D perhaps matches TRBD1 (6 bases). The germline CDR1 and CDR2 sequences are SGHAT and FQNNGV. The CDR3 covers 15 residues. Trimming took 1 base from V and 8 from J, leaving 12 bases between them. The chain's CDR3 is CASSLAQGVHSPLHF. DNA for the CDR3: TGTGCCAGCAGCTTAGCACAGGGTGTACATTCACCCCTCCACTTT.

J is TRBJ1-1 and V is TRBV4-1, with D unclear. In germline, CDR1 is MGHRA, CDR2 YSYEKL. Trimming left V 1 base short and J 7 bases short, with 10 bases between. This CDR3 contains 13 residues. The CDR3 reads CASSQVRADEAFF. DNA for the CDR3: TGCGCCAGCAGCCAAGTCCGGGCCGATGAAGCTTTCTTT.

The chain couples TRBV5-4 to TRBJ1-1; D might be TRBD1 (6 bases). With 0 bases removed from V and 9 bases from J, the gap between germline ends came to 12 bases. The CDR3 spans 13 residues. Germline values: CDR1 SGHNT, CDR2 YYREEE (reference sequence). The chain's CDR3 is CASSLDGGGKAFF. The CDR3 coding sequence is TGTGCCAGCAGCTTGGATGGAGGGGGGAAAGCTTTCTTT.

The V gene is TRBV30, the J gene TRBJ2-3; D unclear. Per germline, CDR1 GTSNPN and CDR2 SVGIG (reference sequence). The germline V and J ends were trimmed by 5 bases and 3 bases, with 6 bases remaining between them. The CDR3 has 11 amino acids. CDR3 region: CAWATTDTQYF. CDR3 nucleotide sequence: TGTGCCTGGGCCACTACAGATACGCAGTATTTT.

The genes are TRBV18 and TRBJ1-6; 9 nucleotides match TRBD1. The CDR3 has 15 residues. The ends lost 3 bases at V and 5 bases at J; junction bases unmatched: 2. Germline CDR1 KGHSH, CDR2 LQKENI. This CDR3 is CASSPGTGNNSPLHF. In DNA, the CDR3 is TGTGCCAGCTCACCCGGGACAGGGAATAATTCACCCCTCCACTTT.

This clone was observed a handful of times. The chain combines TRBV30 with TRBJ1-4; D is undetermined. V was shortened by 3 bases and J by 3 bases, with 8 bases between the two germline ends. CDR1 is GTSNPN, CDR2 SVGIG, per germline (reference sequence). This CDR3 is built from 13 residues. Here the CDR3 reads CAWRGAANEKLFF. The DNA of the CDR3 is TGTGCCTGGAGGGGCGCTGCTAATGAAAAACTGTTTTTT.